The next 20 T cell receptor beta chains were all read from a single sample in a study of blood T cell repertoires in COVID-19. Here immunoSEQ multiplex PCR was the method, and the copy in TCRdb shows in-frame clones only, minus some. The sample yields roughly 250,000 clones, more than 75% seen once. The sequenced material came from PBMCs or T cells enriched from blood (not recorded which). The receptors were sampled from a woman in her fifties or sixties who had recovered from COVID-19.

This chain joins TRBV5-1 and TRBJ2-5; D is perhaps TRBD2 (6 bases). From germline, CDR1 is SGHRS and CDR2 YFSETQ. Trimming took off 3 bases at V and 2 bases at J, with 14 bases between the two ends. The CDR3 extends over 15 amino acids. In DNA form, the CDR3 reads TGCGCCAGCAGCTCGTCACCGGGACTTCAAGAGACCCAGTACTTC. Its translation: CASSSSPGLQETQYF.

The chain couples TRBV11-2 to TRBJ1-2; TRBD1 matches 7 bases. The germline CDR1 and CDR2 sequences are SGHAT and FQNNGV. This CDR3 contains 13 residues. J lost 8 bases, V lost 6 bases, and 9 bases had no gene match. CDR3 region: CASSFRDRGGYTF. The DNA for the CDR3 is TGTGCCAGCAGTTTTAGGGACAGAGGGGGCTACACCTTC.

The chain is built from TRBV6-5 and TRBJ2-2, with D hard to call. Germline V CDR1 and CDR2: MNHEY, SVGAGI. CDR3 length: 13 residues. With 7 bases removed from V and 2 bases from J, the gap between germline ends came to 8 bases. The DNA of the CDR3 is TGTGCCAGCAAAAACAGAAACACCGGGGAGCTGTTTTTT. Its protein product is CASKNRNTGELFF.

The gene calls are TRBV5-6 and TRBJ1-6, with D unclear. The V end lost 2 bases, the J end lost 0 bases, and 12 bases lay between the germline ends. The V gene's germline CDR1 is SGHDT and CDR2 YYEEEE. This CDR3 region has 17 residues. CDR3 residues: CASSLSFRSSYNSPLHF. The CDR3 bases are TGTGCCAGCAGCTTATCATTCAGAAGCTCCTATAATTCACCCCTCCACTTT.

This chain links TRBV7-9 with TRBJ2-1, with 10 bases matching TRBD1. With V trimmed by 4 bases and J by 6 bases, 9 bases remained unmatched. This CDR3 region has 16 residues. CDR1 is SEHNR, CDR2 FQNEAQ, per germline (reference sequence). CDR3 sequence reads: CASSSLWGQGLNEQFF. Written as DNA, the CDR3 is TGTGCCAGCAGCTCCCTTTGGGGACAGGGGCTCAATGAGCAGTTCTTC. Complete variable domain (other parts from reference TRBV7-9 and TRBJ2-1): DTGVSQNPRHKITKRGQNVTFRCDPISEHNRLYWYRQTLGQGPEFLTYFQNEAQLEKSRLLSDRFSAERPKGSFSTLEIQRTEQGDSAMYLCASSSLWGQGLNEQFFGPGTRLTVL.

The gene calls are TRBV9 and TRBJ1-1; D gene uncertain. V was trimmed by 4 bases and J by 2 bases, leaving 15 bases between them. Germline lookup yields CDR1 SGDLS and CDR2 YYNGEE. This CDR3 region has 15 residues. CDR3 coding DNA: TGTGCCAGCAGCCCCTTTCAGCGGGTAAACACTGAAGCTTTCTTT. Its protein product is CASSPFQRVNTEAFF.

The chain carries TRBV7-2 and TRBJ2-1; tentative D call: TRBD2 (6 bases). Trimming stripped 1 base from V and 4 bases from J, with 14 bases between. This CDR3 is 16 amino acids long. Germline V gives CDR1 SGHTA, CDR2 FQGNSA. The CDR3 DNA reads as TGTGCCAGCAGCTTAGTATTCGCGGGATCGTACAATGAGCAGTTCTTC. Protein: CASSLVFAGSYNEQFF.

This sequence joins TRBV4-3 and TRBJ2-7; 9 bases are a match to TRBD1. Germline CDR1 LGHNA, CDR2 YSLEER. The V gene end was trimmed by 1 base and the J gene end by 6 bases; junction bases not matched to a gene: 7. This CDR3 region has 15 residues. In DNA form, the CDR3 reads TGCGCCAGCAGCCAAGGGCGGACAGGGGTGGGCGAGCAGTACTTC. Translation gives CASSQGRTGVGEQYF.

J is TRBJ2-2 and V is TRBV6-5, with a tentative D call TRBD1 (5 bases). The CDR3 runs to 14 residues. Trimming took 8 bases from V and 0 from J, leaving 10 bases between them. Germline-derived CDR1 and CDR2 are MNHEY and SVGAGI. In DNA form, the CDR3 reads TGTGCCAGCCAACAGGTACCGAACACCGGGGAGCTGTTTTTT. It yields the protein CASQQVPNTGELFF.

This clone was detected once. The rearrangement links TRBV6-5 to TRBJ1-1, with TRBD1 as a possible D gene (6 bases). This CDR3 spans 15 amino acids. Germline V gene data show CDR1 as MNHEY and CDR2 as SVGAGI. V lost 6 bases and J 1 base, leaving 15 bases between the germline ends. CDR3 protein: CASRLDQGRNTEAFF. CDR3 sequence (DNA): TGTGCCAGCAGGCTCGACCAGGGGAGGAACACTGAAGCTTTCTTT.

DNA of the CDR3: TGTGCCAGCAGTCCTCCCGGGACAGGAAACAATCAGCCCCAGCATTTT. It is translated as CASSPPGTGNNQPQHF. The rearrangement uses TRBV2 and TRBJ1-5, with 8 positions matching TRBD1. Germline CDR1 SNHLY, CDR2 FYNNEI. V was pared by 5 bases and J by 3 bases, with 9 bases of the junction left unmatched. CDR3 length: 16 amino acids.

This clone was detected a few times. The chain joins TRBV4-1 to TRBJ1-6; D unresolved. The CDR3 loop spans 18 amino acids. Trimming pared 1 base from V and 0 bases from J, leaving 13 bases between. The V gene's germline CDR1 is MGHRA and CDR2 YSYEKL. The CDR3 region is CASSQVPDSSSYNSPLHF. CDR3 nucleotide sequence: TGCGCCAGCAGCCAAGTACCGGACTCCAGCTCCTATAATTCACCCCTCCACTTT.

The CDR3 DNA sequence: TGCGCCAGCAGCTTGTACCCACAAGGGGGTGGAAACACCATATATTTT. Translation: CASSLYPQGGGNTIYF. V and J are TRBV5-1 and TRBJ1-3; weak D call: TRBD1 (6 bases). Trimming took 1 base from V and 3 from J, leaving 14 bases between them. The CDR3 length is 16 residues. Germline lookup yields CDR1 SGHRS and CDR2 YFSETQ.

This sequence joins TRBV7-2 and TRBJ1-1, with D tentatively TRBD1 (6 bases). Trimming took off 5 bases at V and 2 bases at J, with 21 bases between the two ends. The length of the CDR3 is 17 residues. The germline gives CDR1 SGHTA, CDR2 FQGNSA. Here the CDR3 DNA reads TGTGCCAGCAGCACCAAAACCGGGACAAGAAGAAACACTGAAGCTTTCTTT. Encoded protein: CASSTKTGTRRNTEAFF.

The chain combines TRBV6-5 with TRBJ1-1, with D perhaps matching TRBD1 (5 bases). Germline CDR1 reads MNHEY; CDR2 reads SVGAGI. The V gene lost 5 bases and the J gene lost 10 bases, with 17 bases spanning the gap. The CDR3 length is 13 residues. The CDR3 loop reads CASSPGEGIVAFF. Here the CDR3 DNA reads TGTGCCAGCAGTCCGGGGGAAGGGATCGTAGCTTTCTTT.

Only one count was recorded for this clone. The CDR3 reads CASSSRSGEQFF. Written as DNA, the CDR3 is TGTGCCAGCAGCTCAAGATCCGGTGAGCAGTTCTTC. The genes are TRBV11-3 and TRBJ2-1; D is unclear. The V end was cut by 4 bases, the J end by 9 bases, with 10 bases between. Germline V lookup: CDR1 SGHNT, CDR2 YENEEA. The CDR3 is made up of 12 amino acids.

This clone was recorded only once. The chain is built from TRBV12-3 or TRBV12-4 and TRBJ2-2, with D tentatively TRBD1 (7 bases). Trimming shortened V by 7 bases and J by 10 bases, and 16 bases separated the two germline ends. The CDR3 consists of 13 residues. The CDR3 reads CASTRGTEEELFF. The DNA of the CDR3 is TGTGCCAGCACCCGGGGGACAGAGGAGGAGCTGTTTTTT.

V usage is TRBV7-9 and J usage is TRBJ2-5; 7 nucleotides agree with TRBD1. CDR3 length: 15 amino acids. The trim removed 2 bases at V and 0 bases at J, leaving 3 bases unmatched. CDR1 and CDR2 from the germline V gene are SEHNR and FQNEAQ (reference sequence). DNA for the CDR3: TGTGCCAGCAGCTTACCGGACAGGTACCAAGAGACCCAGTACTTC. It translates to CASSLPDRYQETQYF.

This clone was found a few times. The rearrangement joins TRBV5-1 to TRBJ2-5; TRBD2 matches 8 bases. CDR3 size: 16 residues. The junction had 9 bases not matched to a gene; V was cut back by 0 bases and J by 5 bases. Germline V CDR1 and CDR2: SGHRS, YFSETQ. CDR3 in DNA: TGCGCCAGCAGCTTGGAAGGGGGACTAGTGCGGGAGACCCAGTACTTC. Protein: CASSLEGGLVRETQYF.

V is TRBV28 and J is TRBJ1-6; D remains unclear. This CDR3 region has 17 residues. Trimming took off 3 bases at V and 5 bases at J, with 17 bases between the two ends. Germline-derived CDR1 and CDR2 are MDHEN and SYDVKM. CDR3 loop: CASSFFGRNRNNSPLHF. As DNA, the CDR3 is TGTGCCAGCAGTTTTTTTGGCAGGAACAGAAATAATTCACCCCTCCACTTT.